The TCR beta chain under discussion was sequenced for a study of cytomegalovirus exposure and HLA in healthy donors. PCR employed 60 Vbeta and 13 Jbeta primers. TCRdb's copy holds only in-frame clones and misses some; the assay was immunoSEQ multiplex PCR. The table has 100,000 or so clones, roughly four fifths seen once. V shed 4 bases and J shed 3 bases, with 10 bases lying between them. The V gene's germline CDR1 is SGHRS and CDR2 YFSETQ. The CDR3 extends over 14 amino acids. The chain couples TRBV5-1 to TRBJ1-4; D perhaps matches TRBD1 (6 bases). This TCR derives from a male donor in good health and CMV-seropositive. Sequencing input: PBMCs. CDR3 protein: CASSEGGANEKLFF. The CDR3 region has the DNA TGCGCCAGCAGCGAAGGGGGAGCTAATGAAAAACTGTTTTTT.